The 26 T cell receptor beta chains presented below share a single source sample, sequenced in a study of CD8 T cells in Susac syndrome. Random hexamers were used to reverse transcribe roughly 0.45 to 1 ug of RNA. TCRdb called the immunoSEQ multiplex PCR reads again in MiXCR, with one record for every CDR3 protein. There are about 140,000 distinct CDR3 sequences in the sample; approximately 95% occur only once, and approximately 0.18% lies in the top ten. Sequencing was done on a sample of CD8+ T cells from PBMCs. The receptors were sampled from a human donor with Susac syndrome.

The CDR3 region has the DNA TGTGCCAGCAGCCCTGAGGTAGCGGGAGACATTCAGTACTTC. This codes for CASSPEVAGDIQYF. V is TRBV9 and J is TRBJ2-4, with 9 nucleotides matching TRBD2. The CDR3 loop spans 14 amino acids. The ends lost 4 bases at V and 8 bases at J; junction bases unmatched: 7. Germline V gives CDR1 SGDLS, CDR2 YYNGEE.

This clonotype was observed once. CDR3 coding DNA: TGTGCCAGCAGTCTACTAGCGGGGCACTACAATGAGCAGTTCTTC. Translating it yields CASSLLAGHYNEQFF. The chain recombines TRBV6-4 with TRBJ2-1, with 10 bases matching TRBD2. CDR1 and CDR2 from the germline V gene are MRHNA and SNTAGT. This CDR3 comprises 15 residues. Trimming at V came to 5 bases and at J to 3 bases, leaving 4 bases not matched to a gene.

V is TRBV9 and J is TRBJ2-5; D is ambiguous. The CDR3 totals 15 residues. The V end lost 0 bases, the J end lost 1 base, and 10 bases lay between the germline ends. The V gene's germline CDR1 is SGDLS and CDR2 YYNGEE. The CDR3 region is CASSVEVSAQETQYF. The CDR3 region has the DNA TGTGCCAGCAGCGTAGAGGTCAGCGCCCAAGAGACCCAGTACTTC.

The gene calls are TRBV28 and TRBJ1-2; a possible D gene is TRBD1 (5 bases). The CDR3 consists of 14 residues. V shed 6 bases and J shed 4 bases, with 15 bases lying between them. In germline, CDR1 is MDHEN, CDR2 SYDVKM. The CDR3 region has the DNA TGTGCCAGCAGCCATCGGGGGGAGGGCTATGGCTACACCTTC. Protein: CASSHRGEGYGYTF.

The chain employs TRBV7-9 and TRBJ1-2; D remains unclear. The CDR3 is made up of 13 amino acids. V lost 1 base to trimming and J lost 8 bases, with 11 bases between them. Per the germline V gene, CDR1 is SEHNR and CDR2 is FQNEAQ (reference sequence). The CDR3 region is CASSLEGPLGYTF. The DNA for the CDR3 is TGTGCCAGCAGCTTAGAAGGGCCCCTCGGCTACACCTTC. Complete variable domain (other parts from reference TRBV7-9 and TRBJ1-2): DTGVSQNPRHKITKRGQNVTFRCDPISEHNRLYWYRQTLGQGPEFLTYFQNEAQLEKSRLLSDRFSAERPKGSFSTLEIQRTEQGDSAMYLCASSLEGPLGYTFGSGTRLTVV.

The rearrangement uses TRBV20-1 and TRBJ2-1; 7 positions agree with TRBD1. CDR1 DFQATT and CDR2 SNEGSKA come from the germline V gene (reference sequence). Unmatched junction bases numbered 3, after V lost 3 bases and J lost 4 bases. The CDR3 is 13 amino acids. The CDR3 sequence: CSARKGQYNEQFF. The CDR3 coding sequence is TGCAGTGCTAGGAAGGGACAGTACAATGAGCAGTTCTTC.

This rearrangement joins TRBV24-1 to TRBJ2-1; 13 nucleotides line up with TRBD2. This CDR3 contains 13 residues. Germline V lookup: CDR1 KGHDR, CDR2 SFDVKD. The V gene end was trimmed by 9 bases and the J gene end by 8 bases; junction bases not matched to a gene: 3. Here the CDR3 DNA reads TGTGCCACCGGGACTAGCGGGATCCATGAGCAGTTCTTC. Translation gives CATGTSGIHEQFF.

CDR3 amino acids: CSAQTGAYGYTF. As DNA, the CDR3 is TGCAGCGCCCAAACGGGGGCCTATGGCTACACCTTC. The chain is built from TRBV29-1 and TRBJ1-2; maybe TRBD1 (6 bases). V was cut by 7 bases and J by 4 bases, with 13 bases left in between. The CDR3 is 12 amino acids. CDR1 SQVTM and CDR2 ANQGSEA come from the germline V gene.

The chain couples TRBV28 to TRBJ2-2; the D gene is possibly TRBD1 (6 bases). CDR1 and CDR2 (germline): MDHEN, SYDVKM. Trimming stripped 4 bases from V and 8 bases from J, with 23 bases between. This CDR3 is 17 amino acids long. As DNA, the CDR3 is TGTGCCAGCAGTTCAAACAGGGCCGGGGAACCTCGGGGGGAGCTGTTTTTT. Amino acids: CASSSNRAGEPRGELFF.

In this sample, this clonotype turned up once. V is TRBV11-2 and J is TRBJ2-6; 8 nucleotides agree with TRBD2. The CDR3 contains 18 residues. The J segment lost 0 bases and the V segment lost 5 bases, leaving 9 bases of the junction unmatched. Germline CDR1 and CDR2: SGHAT and FQNNGV. The CDR3 bases are TGTGCCAGCAGCCCTAAGGCGGGGGGCCCCTCTGGGGCCAACGTCCTGACTTTC. The encoded protein is CASSPKAGGPSGANVLTF.

The chain links TRBV4-1 to TRBJ2-1; TRBD2 agrees at 11 bases. The germline gives CDR1 MGHRA, CDR2 YSYEKL. The CDR3 runs 15 residues. With 4 bases clipped from V and 7 bases from J, the junction kept 6 bases outside the gene matches. For the CDR3, the DNA is TGCGCCAGCAGCCTCTCCGGGACTAGCGGTAATGAGCAGTTCTTC. Amino acids: CASSLSGTSGNEQFF.

The chain couples TRBV20-1 to TRBJ1-5; unclear D gene. The germline V and J ends were trimmed by 0 bases and 5 bases, with 14 bases remaining between them. Germline values: CDR1 DFQATT, CDR2 SNEGSKA (reference sequence). The CDR3 is 15 amino acids. CDR3 bases: TGCAGTGCTAGAGATGAAGCGTCCTCTCATCAGCCCCAGCATTTT. Its protein is CSARDEASSHQPQHF.

The V call is TRBV29-1, the J call TRBJ2-5; no clear D. V lost 2 bases and J lost 3, with 4 bases in between. Germline V gene sequence: CDR1 SQVTM, CDR2 ANQGSEA. This CDR3 spans 11 amino acids. The CDR3 sequence: CSVETEETQYF. The CDR3 nucleotides read TGCAGCGTTGAAACCGAAGAGACCCAGTACTTC. Filled out from reference TRBV29-1 and TRBJ2-5, the complete variable domain reads SAVISQKPSRDICQRGTSLTIQCQVDSQVTMMFWYRQQPGQSLTLIATANQGSEATYESGFVIDKFPISRPNLTFSTLTVSNMSPEDSSIYLCSVETEETQYFGPGTRLLVL.

This chain links TRBV29-1 with TRBJ1-1, with TRBD1 matching over 7 bases. The V gene end was trimmed by 8 bases and the J gene end by 4 bases; junction bases not matched to a gene: 7. The CDR3 covers 12 residues. The germline gives CDR1 SQVTM, CDR2 ANQGSEA. The CDR3 bases are TGCAGCAGCACAGGGGCCTTCACTGAAGCTTTCTTT. It encodes CSSTGAFTEAFF. The full variable domain, rest sourced from reference TRBV29-1 and TRBJ1-1, is SAVISQKPSRDICQRGTSLTIQCQVDSQVTMMFWYRQQPGQSLTLIATANQGSEATYESGFVIDKFPISRPNLTFSTLTVSNMSPEDSSIYLCSSTGAFTEAFFGQGTRLTVV.

This clonotype was counted between two and nine times. CDR3 in amino acids: CASSFSGEQFF. The CDR3 nucleotides are TGTGCCAGCAGTTTCTCCGGTGAGCAGTTCTTC. This chain connects TRBV12-3 or TRBV12-4 to TRBJ2-1, with D unclear. With 3 bases removed from V and 9 bases from J, the gap between germline ends came to 6 bases. The CDR3 loop spans 11 amino acids.

The genes are TRBV2 and TRBJ1-1; D is unclear. The V and J ends lost 0 bases and 3 bases respectively, with 5 bases between them. Germline V CDR1 and CDR2: SNHLY, FYNNEI. The CDR3 is 13 residues long. The DNA for the CDR3 is TGTGCCAGCAGTGAAGCGCAGGACACTGAAGCTTTCTTT. Amino acid sequence: CASSEAQDTEAFF.

The V gene is TRBV4-1, the J gene TRBJ2-6; no reliable D call. Germline V gene data show CDR1 as MGHRA and CDR2 as YSYEKL. The V gene lost 2 bases and the J gene lost 2 bases, with 19 bases spanning the gap. This CDR3 is built from 19 residues. CDR3 sequence: CASSQLNVIGWAGANVLTF. DNA of the CDR3: TGCGCCAGCAGCCAATTGAATGTAATCGGTTGGGCTGGGGCCAACGTCCTGACTTTC.

The V gene is TRBV14, the J gene TRBJ1-3; no reliable D call. Trimming stripped 0 bases from V and 2 bases from J, with 11 bases between. The length of the CDR3 is 16 residues. CDR1 SGHDN and CDR2 FVKESK come from the germline V gene. The CDR3 here is CASSQDTGLTGNTIYF. The CDR3, as DNA: TGTGCCAGCAGCCAAGACACCGGCTTAACTGGAAACACCATATATTTT. Variable domain in full (rest from reference TRBV14 and TRBJ1-3): EAGVTQFPSHSVIEKGQTVTLRCDPISGHDNLYWYRRVMGKEIKFLLHFVKESKQDESGMPNNRFLAERTGGTYSTLKVQPAELEDSGVYFCASSQDTGLTGNTIYFGEGSWLTVV.

This clonotype was observed once. V and J are TRBV20-1 and TRBJ1-5; no reliable D call. Germline V lookup: CDR1 DFQATT, CDR2 SNEGSKA (reference sequence). The CDR3 loop spans 15 amino acids. With 0 bases removed from V and 1 base from J, the gap between germline ends came to 10 bases. CDR3 sequence (DNA): TGCAGTGCTAGAGACCACGGGAGGAGCAATCAGCCCCAGCATTTT. Amino acids: CSARDHGRSNQPQHF.

The CDR3 reads CASSFHMIIPGTTYEQYF. The CDR3 nucleotides read TGTGCCAGCAGCTTTCATATGATCATTCCAGGAACAACCTACGAGCAGTACTTC. This sequence joins TRBV7-3 and TRBJ2-7; no reliable D call. V was clipped by 3 bases and J by 2 bases, with 23 bases between them. CDR1 and CDR2 (germline): SGHTA, FQGTGA. CDR3 length equals 18 residues.

This sequence joins TRBV6-5 and TRBJ2-5; possible D gene TRBD1, 6 bases. Germline-derived CDR1 and CDR2 are MNHEY and SVGAGI. The CDR3 is 16 residues long. V was clipped by 2 bases and J by 3 bases, with 16 bases between them. The CDR3 DNA follows: TGTGCCAGCAGTTACGCTTTAGGGGGTTTAGAAGAGACCCAGTACTTC. Protein product: CASSYALGGLEETQYF.

The rearrangement uses TRBV12-3 or TRBV12-4 and TRBJ2-1, with 7 bases that match TRBD2. This CDR3 contains 14 residues. The V segment lost 0 bases and the J segment 6 bases; nucleotides outside the gene matches: 2. This CDR3 is CASSLAGGPNEQFF. The CDR3 nucleotides read TGTGCCAGCAGTTTAGCGGGAGGGCCCAATGAGCAGTTCTTC.

The rearrangement links TRBV12-3 or TRBV12-4 to TRBJ1-1; D is unresolved. With 3 bases removed from V and 7 bases from J, the gap between germline ends came to 12 bases. This CDR3 comprises 13 residues. The CDR3 is CASSLAPTIEAFF. Written as DNA, the CDR3 is TGTGCCAGCAGTTTGGCTCCAACTATTGAAGCTTTCTTT.

The chain employs TRBV15 and TRBJ2-1; D is undetermined. CDR1 LNHNV and CDR2 YYDKDF come from the germline V gene (reference sequence). The CDR3 has 13 amino acids. Trimming took off 5 bases at V and 9 bases at J, with 14 bases between the two ends. The CDR3 DNA follows: TGTGCCACCAGCCCCGCCTTACCGACTGAGCAGTTCTTC. It is translated as CATSPALPTEQFF.

V gene TRBV5-1 combines with J gene TRBJ2-5, with D tentatively TRBD2 (7 bases). The CDR3 covers 18 residues. Germline values: CDR1 SGHRS, CDR2 YFSETQ. V dropped 0 bases and J dropped 4 bases, with 22 bases sitting between them. The CDR3 protein is CASSLERYGGRGAETQYF. As DNA, the CDR3 is TGCGCCAGCAGCTTGGAACGTTACGGGGGGCGCGGGGCAGAGACCCAGTACTTC.

The chain joins TRBV4-1 to TRBJ1-4, with D uncertain. V lost 3 bases and J lost 7, with 15 bases in between. CDR1 MGHRA and CDR2 YSYEKL come from the germline V gene. The CDR3 runs 15 residues. In nucleotides, the CDR3 is TGCGCCAGCAGCCAGAGGGAACCTTCCGCTGAAAAACTGTTTTTT. Its translation: CASSQREPSAEKLFF.